The 10 T cell receptor beta chains below all came from one sample that was sequenced in a study of T-cell memory formation after mild COVID-19 (dated by TCRdb to the early 2020s). Library preparation employed 5' RACE. The sample was run on an Illumina NovaSeq 6000. TCRdb reprocessed the public reads (quality trimming at Q25 with fastp, clone calling with MiXCR) and kept in-frame beta chains. Every distinct CDR3 protein forms one entry, paired with its most common genes and DNA. This sample has 40,000 to 60,000 distinct CDR3 sequences in its table, and approximately 9% of those were observed once. About 11% of the sample comes from the top ten. The sample taken for sequencing was PBMCs or a T cell subset sorted from them (not recorded which). These receptors all come from an adult woman who had mild COVID-19 (a few samples of this study predate the infection). The sample titles of this study are shuffled in the database, so cell type and time point are left out; the donor was told from shared clones.

This clonotype was picked up many times. The genes are TRBV7-2 and TRBJ2-1; D perhaps matches TRBD2 (6 bases). This CDR3 is built from 13 residues. Deletions cut 8 bases from V and 9 bases from J, with 17 bases between. Germline CDR1 SGHTA, CDR2 FQGNSA. The CDR3 loop is CASAGTGFVEQFF. In nucleotides, the CDR3 is TGTGCCAGCGCCGGGACTGGCTTCGTTGAGCAGTTCTTC.

V gene TRBV7-2 combines with J gene TRBJ2-1; no clear D. There are 17 residues in the CDR3. The ends were cut back, 3 bases at V and 3 bases at J, with 18 bases in the middle. Germline CDR1 is SGHTA and CDR2 is FQGNSA. The CDR3 loop is CASSFSHEGRRYNEQFF. CDR3 DNA: TGTGCCAGCAGCTTTTCCCACGAAGGACGCCGCTACAATGAGCAGTTCTTC.

This clonotype was seen many times. V is TRBV20-1 and J is TRBJ1-5; 9 bases match TRBD1. Per germline, CDR1 DFQATT and CDR2 SNEGSKA (reference sequence). This CDR3 spans 16 amino acids. J lost 0 bases, V lost 5 bases, and 8 bases had no gene match. Here the CDR3 DNA reads TGCAGTGCTTCCGACAGGGGGTCTTATAGCAATCAGCCCCAGCATTTT. Amino acid sequence: CSASDRGSYSNQPQHF.

This clonotype has only a few counts. The rearrangement joins TRBV18 to TRBJ1-1, with TRBD1 as a possible D gene (6 bases). Germline V gene lookup returns CDR1 KGHSH and CDR2 LQKENI. V was trimmed by 0 bases and J by 0 bases, leaving 14 bases between them. The CDR3 consists of 17 residues. CDR3: CASSPPRKNRVNTEAFF. The CDR3 DNA sequence: TGTGCCAGCTCACCACCGAGGAAAAACAGGGTGAACACTGAAGCTTTCTTT.

V usage is TRBV12-3 or TRBV12-4 and J usage is TRBJ1-4, with a tentative D call TRBD1 (5 bases). The CDR3 loop spans 15 amino acids. V was clipped by 3 bases and J by 3 bases, with 11 bases between them. CDR3 in DNA: TGTGCCAGCAGTTTTGGGGGTAGGGCTAATGAAAAACTGTTTTTT. Residues: CASSFGGRANEKLFF.

The CDR3 DNA is TGTGCCATCGCCCCAGGGGCTACAGATACGCAGTATTTT. Translation gives CAIAPGATDTQYF. The chain joins TRBV10-3 to TRBJ2-3, with D perhaps matching TRBD1 (6 bases). The CDR3 is 13 residues long. Trimming stripped 8 bases from V and 3 bases from J, with 12 bases between. Germline CDR1 and CDR2: ENHRY and SYGVKD.

The chain has TRBV25-1 and TRBJ1-5; D call uncertain. Germline CDR1 and CDR2: MGHDK and SYGVNS. Trimming removed 4 bases from V and 1 base from J, with 11 bases in between. CDR3 length: 15 amino acids. The CDR3 DNA sequence: TGTGCCAGCAGTGGTTCAGGTTGGAGCAATCAGCCCCAGCATTTT. This gives the protein CASSGSGWSNQPQHF.

This sequence joins TRBV20-1 and TRBJ2-1; 9 positions match TRBD1. J gave up 8 bases and V 5 bases, and 13 bases lay outside the gene matches. The CDR3 has 15 amino acids. Germline V gene data show CDR1 as DFQATT and CDR2 as SNEGSKA (reference sequence). The CDR3 is CSAGTGTGIWDEQFF. Here the CDR3 DNA reads TGCAGTGCTGGAACCGGGACAGGGATTTGGGATGAGCAGTTCTTC.

This clonotype was counted between two and nine times. This chain uses TRBV7-3 with TRBJ2-2; D call uncertain. Looked up from germline, CDR1 is SGHTA and CDR2 is FQGTGA. Trimming shortened V by 4 bases and J by 7 bases, and 7 bases separated the two germline ends. This CDR3 has 12 amino acids. CDR3 sequence: CASSYVGGELFF. The CDR3 region has the DNA TGTGCCAGCAGCTATGTAGGCGGGGAGCTGTTTTTT.

This clonotype came up a few times. This chain joins TRBV7-3 and TRBJ2-1, with 7 bases identical to TRBD1. The J segment lost 1 base and the V segment lost 5 bases, leaving 5 bases of the junction unmatched. The V gene's germline CDR1 is SGHTA and CDR2 FQGTGA. The CDR3 loop spans 15 amino acids. The CDR3 is CASSPDRASYNEQFF. The CDR3 DNA reads as TGTGCCAGCAGCCCTGACAGGGCTTCCTACAATGAGCAGTTCTTC.